This T cell receptor (beta chain) was sequenced in a study of cytomegalovirus exposure and HLA in healthy donors. Points from the study as a whole: Association with HLA alleles at 0.05 false discovery rate was found for 16,951 TCR beta sequences in a later analysis. Earlier analysis found most TCR beta V segments productive about 87% or about 30% of the time.

PCR primers comprised 60 Vbeta and 13 Jbeta primers. TCRdb's table, derived via immunoSEQ multiplex PCR, lists solely in-frame clones and lacks some. Of 150,000 to 200,000 clones in the sample, more than 65% were seen once. Worth noting for this clone: The antigen remains undetermined.

The receptor was isolated from a man aged 18 to 35 in good health and CMV-seropositive. The sample consisted of PBMCs.

The chain's CDR3 is CASSETSGTGPRNQPQHF. CDR3 nucleotide sequence: TGTGCCAGCAGTGAAACTTCTGGGACAGGGCCCCGCAATCAGCCCCAGCATTTT. The J gene is TRBJ1-5, the V gene TRBV2; 9 bases match TRBD1. The CDR3 totals 18 residues. The V and J ends lost 2 bases and 2 bases, in that order; junction bases with no gene match: 10. CDR1 is SNHLY, CDR2 FYNNEI, per germline.